This T cell receptor (beta chain) emerged from a study of radiotherapy plus CTLA-4 blockade in lung cancer. Study as a whole: Objective responses emerged in 15% to 20% of patients, and 25% to 40% attained disease control.

Remarks on this clone: Its antigen is currently unknown.

Those patients who had chemo-refractory metastatic non-small-cell lung cancer were given focal radiation along with CTLA-4 blockade through ipilimumab. Sequenced by immunoSEQ multiplex PCR; TCRdb stores in-frame clones only, minus some. Here the sample spans some 120,000 clones, about 80% being singletons. V shed 7 bases and J shed 8 bases, with 14 bases lying between them. Germline loops: CDR1 ENHRY, CDR2 SYGVKD. The CDR3 extends over 13 amino acids. General study results and limits: An expansion of tumor-derived TCR clones occurred in blood after radiotherapy plus ipilimumab.

The source is a human donor with non-small cell lung cancer that progressed on radiotherapy plus ipilimumab. Some clones in this sample may be carry-over from other donors' samples. The sequenced sample was peripheral blood, obtained from a patient treated with radiotherapy plus ipilimumab. V and J are TRBV10-3 and TRBJ1-4; D is undetermined. For the CDR3, the DNA is TGTGCCATCACCCCAGCGGTAGGGGAAAAACTGTTTTTT. It is translated as CAITPAVGEKLFF.